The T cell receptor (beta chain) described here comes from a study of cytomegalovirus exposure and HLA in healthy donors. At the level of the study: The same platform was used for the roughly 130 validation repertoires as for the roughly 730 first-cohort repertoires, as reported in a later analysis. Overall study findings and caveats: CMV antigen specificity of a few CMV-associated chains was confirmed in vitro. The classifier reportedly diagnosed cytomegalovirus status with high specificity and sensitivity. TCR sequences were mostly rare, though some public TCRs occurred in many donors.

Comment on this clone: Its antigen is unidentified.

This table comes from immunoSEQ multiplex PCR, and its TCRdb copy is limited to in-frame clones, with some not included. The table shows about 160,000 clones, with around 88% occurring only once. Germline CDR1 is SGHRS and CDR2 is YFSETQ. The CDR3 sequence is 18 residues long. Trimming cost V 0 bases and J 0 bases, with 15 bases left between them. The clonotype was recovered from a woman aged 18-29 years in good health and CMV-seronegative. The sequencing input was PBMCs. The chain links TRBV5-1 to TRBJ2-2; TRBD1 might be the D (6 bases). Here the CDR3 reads CASSLEPPGTPNTGELFF. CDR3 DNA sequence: TGCGCCAGCAGCTTGGAGCCTCCCGGGACACCGAACACCGGGGAGCTGTTTTTT.